This TCR beta chain was recorded in a study of T cells in Graves' hyperthyroidism and ophthalmopathy. TCR beta CDR3 regions were amplified from RNA. HTBI primers were used for first-round RT-PCR of the TCR CDR3. Each CDR3 protein is one row after TCRdb ran MiXCR on the multiplex PCR reads. The repertoire holds about 520,000 distinct CDR3 sequences, with around 21% as singletons. Over 18 months, lack of ophthalmopathy progression marked Graves' hyperthyroidism as stable. Newly diagnosed hyperthyroidism, duration under 2 months, in patients aged 18 to 65. Clinical symptoms, serum thyroxine, TRAb, thyroid ultrasound and orbital computed tomography informed diagnoses. CDR3 length: 17 amino acids. Germline values: CDR1 SGHAT, CDR2 FQNNGV. V shed 2 bases, J shed 3 bases, and the junction held 8 bases outside the gene matches. This clonotype was detected only a few times.

This receptor was obtained from a man aged 18 to 30 with Graves' hyperthyroidism. The specimen sequenced was blood. This chain uses TRBV11-2 with TRBJ2-7; TRBD2 aligns across 12 bases. CDR3 coding DNA: TGTGCCAGCAGCTTAACCCTCGGGACTAGCGGGCACTACGAGCAGTACTTC. Translated: CASSLTLGTSGHYEQYF.